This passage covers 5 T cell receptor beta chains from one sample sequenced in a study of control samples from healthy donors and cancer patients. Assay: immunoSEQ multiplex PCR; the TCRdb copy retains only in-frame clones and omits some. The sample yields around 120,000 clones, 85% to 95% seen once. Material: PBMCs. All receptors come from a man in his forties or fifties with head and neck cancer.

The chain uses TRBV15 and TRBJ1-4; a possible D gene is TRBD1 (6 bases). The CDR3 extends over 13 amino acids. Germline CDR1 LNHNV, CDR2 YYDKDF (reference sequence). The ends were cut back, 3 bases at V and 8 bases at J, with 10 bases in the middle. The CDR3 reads CATSRGAGEKLFF. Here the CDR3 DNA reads TGTGCCACCAGCAGGGGGGCAGGCGAAAAACTGTTTTTT. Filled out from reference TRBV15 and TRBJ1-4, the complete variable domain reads DAMVIQNPRYQVTQFGKPVTLSCSQTLNHNVMYWYQQKSSQAPKLLFHYYDKDFNNEADTPDNFQSRRPNTSFCFLDIRSPGLGDTAMYLCATSRGAGEKLFFGSGTQLSVL.

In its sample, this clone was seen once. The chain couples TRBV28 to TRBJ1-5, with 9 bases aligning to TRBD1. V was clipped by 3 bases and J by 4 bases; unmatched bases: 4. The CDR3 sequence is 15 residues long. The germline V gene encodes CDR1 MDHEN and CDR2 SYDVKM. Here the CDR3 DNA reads TGTGCCAGCAGTTTGGGACAGGGTAGGAATCAGCCCCAGCATTTT. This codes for CASSLGQGRNQPQHF. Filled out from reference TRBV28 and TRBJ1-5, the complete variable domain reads DVKVTQSSRYLVKRTGEKVFLECVQDMDHENMFWYRQDPGLGLRLIYFSYDVKMKEKGDIPEGYSVSREKKERFSLILESASTNQTSMYLCASSLGQGRNQPQHFGDGTRLSIL.

The CDR3 reads CASSVATLAGGETQYF. CDR3 nucleotides: TGTGCCAGCAGCGTGGCTACATTAGCGGGGGGAGAGACCCAGTACTTC. V gene TRBV9 combines with J gene TRBJ2-5; 10 nucleotides agree with TRBD2. This CDR3 region has 16 residues. V was clipped by 2 bases and J by 4 bases; unmatched bases: 8. Per germline, CDR1 SGDLS and CDR2 YYNGEE.

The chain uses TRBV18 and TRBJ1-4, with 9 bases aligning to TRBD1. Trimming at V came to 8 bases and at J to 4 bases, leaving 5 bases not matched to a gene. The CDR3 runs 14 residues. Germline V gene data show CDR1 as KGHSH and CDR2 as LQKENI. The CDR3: CASRPTGGNEKLFF. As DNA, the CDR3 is TGTGCCAGCAGACCGACAGGGGGTAATGAAAAACTGTTTTTT.

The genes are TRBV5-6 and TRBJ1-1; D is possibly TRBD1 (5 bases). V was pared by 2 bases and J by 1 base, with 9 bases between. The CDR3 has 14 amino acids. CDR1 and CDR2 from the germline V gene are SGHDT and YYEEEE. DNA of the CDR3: TGTGCCAGCAGCTTCTCTGACAGGAACACTGAAGCTTTCTTT. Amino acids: CASSFSDRNTEAFF.